Following are 32 T cell receptor beta chains from one sample sequenced in a study of blood T cell repertoires in COVID-19. The table came from immunoSEQ multiplex PCR; TCRdb's copy has only in-frame clones and leaves some out. The table includes 65,000 to 70,000 clones, roughly 89% detected once. Sequenced input: peripheral blood. Receptors were obtained from a woman of 80 years or more with acute or convalescent COVID-19.

The rearrangement links TRBV5-4 to TRBJ2-2, with 8 bases identical to TRBD1. There are 15 residues in the CDR3. From germline, CDR1 is SGHNT and CDR2 YYREEE (reference sequence). V shed 4 bases, J shed 1 base, and the junction held 3 bases outside the gene matches. This CDR3 is CASSVTGVNTGELFF. The CDR3 DNA sequence: TGTGCCAGCAGCGTGACAGGGGTGAACACCGGGGAGCTGTTTTTT.

V usage is TRBV6-5 and J usage is TRBJ2-7; the D gene is possibly TRBD1 (8 bases). V lost 3 bases, J lost 6 bases, and 15 bases lay in between. Germline loops: CDR1 MNHEY, CDR2 SVGAGI. The CDR3 spans 14 residues. The CDR3 sequence: CASSYNRGGSEQYF. The CDR3 coding sequence is TGTGCCAGCAGTTATAACAGGGGGGGAAGCGAGCAGTACTTC.

The chain uses TRBV11-2 and TRBJ1-4; D might be TRBD1 (5 bases). V lost 0 bases and J 7 bases, leaving 12 bases between the germline ends. Germline V gene lookup returns CDR1 SGHAT and CDR2 FQNNGV. The CDR3 runs 15 residues. The CDR3 nucleotides read TGTGCCAGCAGCTTAGATATTGGCAGGGCTGAAAAACTGTTTTTT. This sequence encodes CASSLDIGRAEKLFF. The whole variable domain, filled in from reference TRBV11-2 and TRBJ1-4, reads EAGVAQSPRYKIIEKRQSVAFWCNPISGHATLYWYQQILGQGPKLLIQFQNNGVVDDSQLPKDRFSAERLKGVDSTLKIQPAKLEDSAVYLCASSLDIGRAEKLFFGSGTQLSVL.

This clone appeared once. This chain connects TRBV4-1 to TRBJ2-7; possibly TRBD1 for D (6 bases). Germline V gives CDR1 MGHRA, CDR2 YSYEKL. The CDR3 is 15 amino acids. V lost 2 bases and J 2 bases, leaving 13 bases between the germline ends. CDR3 residues: CASSQYSWGPYEQYF. CDR3 nucleotides: TGCGCCAGCAGCCAATACTCGTGGGGGCCCTACGAGCAGTACTTC.

This chain connects TRBV15 to TRBJ1-5; D unresolved. The ends were cut back, 1 base at V and 7 bases at J, with 11 bases in the middle. In germline, CDR1 is LNHNV, CDR2 YYDKDF (reference sequence). This CDR3 comprises 14 residues. CDR3 sequence: CATSRATAAQPQHF. DNA of the CDR3: TGTGCCACCAGCAGAGCTACGGCGGCACAGCCCCAGCATTTT.

The chain links TRBV5-4 to TRBJ2-7, with 8 bases that match TRBD2. CDR1 SGHNT and CDR2 YYREEE come from the germline V gene (reference sequence). CDR3 length: 16 amino acids. Trimming took 4 bases from V and 3 from J; bases not matched to a gene: 12. The CDR3 sequence is CASSPTGGLAIYEQYF. The CDR3 bases are TGTGCCAGCAGCCCTACCGGAGGACTAGCTATCTACGAGCAGTACTTC.

The chain employs TRBV19 and TRBJ2-3; 12 nucleotides agree with TRBD2. The germline V gene encodes CDR1 LNHDA and CDR2 SQIVND (reference sequence). After removal of 7 bases from V and 5 bases from J, the junction contained 4 bases not matched to a gene. The CDR3 covers 14 residues. The CDR3 here is CASKRLAGVDTQYF. The CDR3 DNA reads as TGTGCCAGTAAACGACTAGCGGGAGTAGATACGCAGTATTTT.

The gene calls are TRBV30 and TRBJ2-3; perhaps TRBD1 as D (5 bases). The CDR3 has 12 amino acids. The V and J ends lost 5 bases and 3 bases respectively, with 9 bases between them. From germline, CDR1 is GTSNPN and CDR2 SVGIG (reference sequence). The DNA for the CDR3 is TGTGCCTGGTCTCACAGGACAGATACGCAGTATTTT. Translation: CAWSHRTDTQYF.

The chain employs TRBV5-4 and TRBJ2-2; the D gene is possibly TRBD1 (5 bases). The germline CDR1 and CDR2 sequences are SGHNT and YYREEE (reference sequence). The CDR3 is made up of 16 amino acids. Trimming pared 3 bases from V and 2 bases from J, leaving 14 bases between. CDR3 nucleotide sequence: TGTGCCAGCAGCTCCTTCGGCAGGGCTAACACCGGGGAGCTGTTTTTT. The encoded protein is CASSSFGRANTGELFF.

The genes are TRBV28 and TRBJ1-2; 8 positions agree with TRBD1. Per germline, CDR1 MDHEN and CDR2 SYDVKM. The trim removed 4 bases at V and 5 bases at J, leaving 6 bases unmatched. There are 14 residues in the CDR3. CDR3 amino acids: CASSSPGQVYGYTF. In DNA, the CDR3 is TGTGCCAGCAGTTCACCGGGACAGGTTTATGGCTACACCTTC.

The chain is built from TRBV28 and TRBJ1-5; D call uncertain. The CDR3 contains 15 residues. CDR1 is MDHEN, CDR2 SYDVKM, per germline. Deletions cut 6 bases from V and 4 bases from J, with 16 bases between. The CDR3 reads CASSRPLLTNQPQHF. The CDR3 DNA reads as TGTGCCAGCAGCCGCCCTCTCCTGACTAATCAGCCCCAGCATTTT.

The chain links TRBV15 to TRBJ2-1; weak D call: TRBD1 (6 bases). CDR3 length: 13 residues. Germline V CDR1 and CDR2: LNHNV, YYDKDF (reference sequence). V was shortened by 4 bases and J by 7 bases, with 11 bases between the two germline ends. CDR3 loop: CATSTPRGNEQFF. CDR3 nucleotides: TGTGCCACCAGCACTCCCAGGGGAAATGAGCAGTTCTTC.

This sequence joins TRBV28 and TRBJ1-5; maybe TRBD1 (5 bases). The CDR3 runs 13 residues. CDR1 is MDHEN, CDR2 SYDVKM, per germline. Trimming pared 6 bases from V and 4 bases from J, leaving 10 bases between. The CDR3 loop reads CASSLDSNQPQHF. For the CDR3, the DNA is TGTGCCAGCAGCCTAGACAGTAATCAGCCCCAGCATTTT.

The V gene is TRBV28, the J gene TRBJ2-5; unclear D gene. There are 12 residues in the CDR3. Germline loops: CDR1 MDHEN, CDR2 SYDVKM. Trimming stripped 2 bases from V and 5 bases from J, with 6 bases between. This CDR3 reads CASSLPRETQYF. The CDR3 nucleotides read TGTGCCAGCAGTTTACCCCGGGAGACCCAGTACTTC.

V is TRBV5-4 and J is TRBJ2-5; D may be TRBD1 (5 bases). V was pared by 1 base and J by 5 bases, with 21 bases between. The CDR3 length is 17 residues. CDR1 SGHNT and CDR2 YYREEE come from the germline V gene (reference sequence). The CDR3 sequence is CASSLSRRQRSSETQYF. In DNA, the CDR3 is TGTGCCAGCAGCTTGTCACGAAGACAGCGCTCTTCGGAGACCCAGTACTTC.

The V gene is TRBV6-6, the J gene TRBJ2-1; maybe TRBD2 (5 bases). Deletions cut 5 bases from V and 11 bases from J, with 16 bases between. The CDR3 totals 13 residues. Germline CDR1 MNHNY, CDR2 SVGAGI (reference sequence). The CDR3: CASSDRLPPKQFF. The CDR3 nucleotides are TGTGCCAGCAGTGATAGACTACCACCCAAGCAGTTCTTC.

The V call is TRBV28, the J call TRBJ1-5; D is unclear. Looked up from germline, CDR1 is MDHEN and CDR2 is SYDVKM. This CDR3 spans 16 amino acids. V gave up 5 bases and J gave up 2 bases, with 16 bases separating them. The chain's CDR3 is CASSPEIGVGNQPQHF. The CDR3 DNA reads TGTGCCAGCAGTCCCGAAATCGGGGTCGGCAATCAGCCCCAGCATTTT. The entire variable domain, with the rest obtained from reference TRBV28 and TRBJ1-5, is as follows: DVKVTQSSRYLVKRTGEKVFLECVQDMDHENMFWYRQDPGLGLRLIYFSYDVKMKEKGDIPEGYSVSREKKERFSLILESASTNQTSMYLCASSPEIGVGNQPQHFGDGTRLSIL.

The V call is TRBV28, the J call TRBJ2-4, with 9 bases lining up with TRBD1. CDR3 length: 15 residues. Germline V gene lookup returns CDR1 MDHEN and CDR2 SYDVKM. The V gene end was trimmed by 11 bases and the J gene end by 9 bases; junction bases not matched to a gene: 17. The CDR3 is CASEAGQGPGGIQYF. CDR3 coding DNA: TGTGCCTCCGAGGCCGGACAGGGGCCAGGGGGCATTCAGTACTTC.

The chain recombines TRBV4-1 with TRBJ2-1; D is unresolved. Germline V gives CDR1 MGHRA, CDR2 YSYEKL. Trimming took 0 bases from V and 9 from J, leaving 12 bases between them. The CDR3 has 14 amino acids. CDR3: CASSQDLRVGEQFF. CDR3 coding DNA: TGCGCCAGCAGCCAAGATCTACGGGTTGGTGAGCAGTTCTTC.

The CDR3 region is CASSAGQGRHEQYF. As DNA, the CDR3 is TGTGCCAGCAGCGCGGGACAGGGTCGCCACGAGCAGTACTTC. This chain connects TRBV5-4 to TRBJ2-7; 9 bases agree with TRBD1. CDR1 and CDR2 (germline): SGHNT, YYREEE (reference sequence). CDR3 length equals 14 residues. V shed 4 bases and J 5 bases; nucleotides not matched to a gene: 7.

V is TRBV5-1 and J is TRBJ1-1, with D unresolved. The CDR3 loop spans 13 amino acids. The ends were cut back, 0 bases at V and 7 bases at J, with 10 bases in the middle. Germline lookup yields CDR1 SGHRS and CDR2 YFSETQ. Written as DNA, the CDR3 is TGCGCCAGCAGCTTGGATACCAGCGATGAAGCTTTCTTT. Translating gives CASSLDTSDEAFF.

The chain carries TRBV20-1 and TRBJ1-4; D remains unclear. The ends were cut back, 6 bases at V and 5 bases at J, with 7 bases in the middle. CDR1 is DFQATT and CDR2 is SNEGSKA in the germline V gene (reference sequence). The CDR3 runs to 11 residues. The CDR3 protein is CSARPNEKLFF. The CDR3 coding sequence is TGCAGTGCAAGACCGAATGAAAAACTGTTTTTT.

The chain couples TRBV20-1 to TRBJ1-5, with 7 bases fitting TRBD1. The junction had 10 bases not matched to a gene; V was cut back by 3 bases and J by 5 bases. The CDR3 is 15 residues long. The germline V gene has CDR1 DFQATT and CDR2 SNEGSKA (reference sequence). The CDR3 region is CSASYPTGVYQPQHF. CDR3 DNA: TGCAGTGCTAGTTATCCCACAGGGGTGTATCAGCCCCAGCATTTT.

The chain carries TRBV5-1 and TRBJ1-1; TRBD1 might be the D (5 bases). Germline lookup yields CDR1 SGHRS and CDR2 YFSETQ. Deletions cut 7 bases from V and 6 bases from J, with 10 bases between. The length of the CDR3 is 11 residues. CDR3 bases: TGCGCCAGCTCCACGGGGGCTGAAGCTTTCTTT. Its translation is CASSTGAEAFF.

This rearrangement joins TRBV24-1 to TRBJ2-3; TRBD2 agrees at 12 bases. V lost 9 bases, J lost 5 bases, and 8 bases stayed unmatched. The germline gives CDR1 KGHDR, CDR2 SFDVKD. The CDR3 contains 15 residues. The CDR3 DNA reads TGTGCCACCTCACTAGCGGGAGGCCGGAGAGATACGCAGTATTTT. It codes for CATSLAGGRRDTQYF.

This clone was detected only once. Different DNA sequences within this sample yield the same CDR3. V and J are TRBV18 and TRBJ1-1; 8 bases agree with TRBD1. The CDR3 loop spans 14 amino acids. The ends lost 3 bases at V and 3 bases at J; junction bases unmatched: 3. CDR1 is KGHSH and CDR2 is LQKENI in the germline V gene. The CDR3 DNA reads as TGTGCCAGCTCACCTCTGACAGGGGACACTGAAGCTTTCTTT. Translated: CASSPLTGDTEAFF.

The J gene is TRBJ2-3, the V gene TRBV7-9, with a possible D match to TRBD2 (6 bases). Germline CDR1 and CDR2: SEHNR and FQNEAQ (reference sequence). This CDR3 is built from 15 residues. V dropped 2 bases and J dropped 2 bases, with 11 bases sitting between them. DNA for the CDR3: TGTGCCAGCAGCTTATCCGGACTACCCACAGATACGCAGTATTTT. This gives the protein CASSLSGLPTDTQYF.

The chain couples TRBV6-5 to TRBJ1-4, with D possibly TRBD1 on 5 matching bases. Between the trimmed V and J ends, which lost 6 bases and 3 bases, there was a span of 11 bases. The CDR3 spans 14 residues. Germline lookup yields CDR1 MNHEY and CDR2 SVGAGI. This chain's CDR3 is CASSKGLSNEKLFF. CDR3 nucleotides: TGTGCCAGCAGCAAGGGGTTGTCTAATGAAAAACTGTTTTTT.

The gene calls are TRBV2 and TRBJ1-2; a weak D match, TRBD1 (5 bases). The germline V gene has CDR1 SNHLY and CDR2 FYNNEI. V lost 4 bases and J lost 4, with 10 bases in between. This CDR3 comprises 13 residues. The CDR3 is CASSVQGTYGYTF. The CDR3 DNA is TGTGCCAGCAGTGTCCAGGGTACCTATGGCTACACCTTC. Combining the CDR3 with reference TRBV2 and TRBJ1-2 gives the whole variable domain EPEVTQTPSHQVTQMGQEVILRCVPISNHLYFYWYRQILGQKVEFLVSFYNNEISEKSEIFDDQFSVERPDGSNFTLKIRSTKLEDSAMYFCASSVQGTYGYTFGSGTRLTVV.

V is TRBV5-6 and J is TRBJ2-5; tentatively, D is TRBD2 (6 bases). The CDR3 sequence is 15 residues long. The germline gives CDR1 SGHDT, CDR2 YYEEEE. With 0 bases removed from V and 4 bases from J, the gap between germline ends came to 13 bases. Written as DNA, the CDR3 is TGTGCCAGCAGCTTGGTTGGGGGAGGCATAGAGACCCAGTACTTC. It codes for CASSLVGGGIETQYF.

The rearrangement links TRBV5-1 to TRBJ1-1; TRBD1 matches at 12 bases. This CDR3 comprises 14 residues. CDR1 and CDR2 (germline): SGHRS, YFSETQ. Trimming cost V 7 bases and J 6 bases; bases outside gene matches: 7. CDR3 amino acids: CASCPGTGGSEAFF. The CDR3 nucleotides are TGCGCCAGCTGCCCCGGGACAGGGGGCTCTGAAGCTTTCTTT.

This clone occurred a few times. This sample includes further DNA sequences coding for the same CDR3. V usage is TRBV29-1 and J usage is TRBJ2-3, with D maybe TRBD2 (5 bases). V lost 3 bases, J lost 1 base, and 5 bases lay in between. Per the germline V gene, CDR1 is SQVTM and CDR2 is ANQGSEA. This CDR3 is 12 amino acids long. CDR3 protein: CSVERGTDTQYF. For the CDR3, the DNA is TGCAGCGTTGAGCGGGGCACAGATACGCAGTATTTT.